These T cell receptor beta chains were read from a single sample in a study of blood T cell repertoires in COVID-19. Here immunoSEQ multiplex PCR was the method, and the copy in TCRdb shows in-frame clones only, minus some. This table holds about 48,000 clones, 80% to 90% found once. Source material: peripheral blood. The receptor source for this set is a human donor in a cohort sampled during active COVID-19. CDR3s include the opening cysteine and the closing phenylalanine or tryptophan. The order of the fields is V gene, J gene, CDR3 protein.

V: TRBV10-2; J: TRBJ2-4; CDR3: CASSDGGFRAKNIQYF
V: TRBV7-9; J: TRBJ2-7; CDR3: CASSAPKRGGNSYEQYF
V: TRBV28; J: TRBJ1-6; CDR3: CASSFQGGSPLHF
V: TRBV30; J: TRBJ2-5; CDR3: CAWGSLRQRGGETQYF
V: TRBV5-4; J: TRBJ2-7; CDR3: CASSMSEEQYF
V: TRBV7-9; J: TRBJ2-7; CDR3: CASRPGQGVYEQYF
V: TRBV2; J: TRBJ2-7; CDR3: CATTRDNFYEQYF
V: TRBV19; J: TRBJ1-2; CDR3: CASSRTGFYGYTF
V: TRBV7-9; J: TRBJ2-7; CDR3: CASSLDGRDYEQYF
V: TRBV3-1/TRBV3-2; J: TRBJ1-2; CDR3: CASSPGDRGTYGYTF
V: TRBV5-4; J: TRBJ1-4; CDR3: CASSFGGALDYNEKLFF
V: TRBV7-9; J: TRBJ1-1; CDR3: CASSRPGQGTEAFF
V: TRBV30; J: TRBJ2-6; CDR3: CAWAGRGGANVLTF
V: TRBV4-1; J: TRBJ2-3; CDR3: CASSSPRDTQYF
V: TRBV10-3; J: TRBJ1-6; CDR3: CAIRDRDNYNSPLHF
V: TRBV5-4; J: TRBJ2-1; CDR3: CASSLTSTDEQFF
V: TRBV19; J: TRBJ2-7; CDR3: CASKTSFGSYEQYF
V: TRBV5-1; J: TRBJ2-3; CDR3: CASSSGLSFSDTQYF
V: TRBV5-6; J: TRBJ2-7; CDR3: CASSDNYEQYF
V: TRBV7-8; J: TRBJ2-3; CDR3: CASSSWTGGRTDTQYF
V: TRBV29-1; J: TRBJ1-2; CDR3: CSVEDPGTGPLSDYTF
V: TRBV6-2/TRBV6-3; J: TRBJ2-2; CDR3: CASSYLFGELFF
V: TRBV24-1; J: TRBJ1-4; CDR3: CATSEEGAYFEKLFF
V: TRBV5-1; J: TRBJ1-6; CDR3: CASSRGEAALSPLHF
V: TRBV11-2; J: TRBJ1-1; CDR3: CASSSDRKVMAFF
V: TRBV19; J: TRBJ2-3; CDR3: CASSIGGDSPQYF
V: TRBV11-2; J: TRBJ2-1; CDR3: CASSLPGTRGMDEQFF
V: TRBV7-3; J: TRBJ1-2; CDR3: CASSRTQGEGYTF
V: TRBV19; J: TRBJ1-5; CDR3: CASSIFGGPNQPQHF
V: TRBV27; J: TRBJ1-6; CDR3: CASSGRDRSANSPLHF
V: TRBV9; J: TRBJ2-3; CDR3: CASSVVTSGTDTQYF
V: TRBV5-1; J: TRBJ2-1; CDR3: CASSGGTAENNEQFF
V: TRBV3-1/TRBV3-2; J: TRBJ2-1; CDR3: CASSQGGLSNEQFF
V: TRBV6-6; J: TRBJ2-2; CDR3: CASSRTSPGELFF
V: TRBV2; J: TRBJ1-2; CDR3: CASKAGGRLGGYTF
V: TRBV9; J: TRBJ2-1; CDR3: CASSSGQGGYNEQFF
V: TRBV5-4; J: TRBJ2-3; CDR3: CASRGLGTDTQYF
V: TRBV5-6; J: TRBJ1-6; CDR3: CASSVDSSYNSPLHF
V: TRBV11-2; J: TRBJ2-1; CDR3: CASSLDLTSGGSSYNEQFF
V: TRBV18; J: TRBJ2-6; CDR3: CASSPQRAGSGANVLTF
V: TRBV7-8; J: TRBJ2-1; CDR3: CASSPRGVGGPYNEQFF